The 14 T cell receptor beta chains presented below share a single source sample, sequenced in a study of post-analysis software for immune sequencing data. Findings of the study overall: About five TRBV segments, including TRBV5-6, TRBV5-1 and TRBV20-1, were more frequent in patients than controls.

No antigen has been identified for these receptors. TCR beta cDNA libraries had unique molecular identifiers. One entry per CDR3 protein, called by TCRdb with MiXCR from the PCR reads. The sample holds around 770,000 distinct CDR3 sequences, 35% to 55% seen once. The sequenced sample consisted of blood. These receptors all stem from a girl between 10 and 17 years old with multiple sclerosis.

The V and J genes are TRBV30 and TRBJ2-7, with a possible D match to TRBD2 (6 bases). CDR1 GTSNPN and CDR2 SVGIG come from the germline V gene (reference sequence). The CDR3 consists of 18 residues. V was shortened by 3 bases and J by 7 bases, with 31 bases between the two germline ends. The CDR3, as DNA: TGTGCCTGGAGCCTAGAGGGGATTTGGGACTTTGCGGGGATTGAGCAGTACTTC. It codes for CAWSLEGIWDFAGIEQYF.

The sample holds a few counts of this clonotype. J is TRBJ2-1 and V is TRBV12-3 or TRBV12-4; weak D call: TRBD1 (5 bases). CDR3 length: 14 residues. The ends were cut back, 5 bases at V and 0 bases at J, with 8 bases in the middle. The CDR3 sequence: CASSQGYSYNEQFF. For the CDR3, the DNA is TGTGCCAGCAGTCAGGGTTACTCCTACAATGAGCAGTTCTTC.

The V gene is TRBV9, the J gene TRBJ2-1; the match to TRBD2 covers 11 bases. Germline V CDR1 and CDR2: SGDLS, YYNGEE. Germline trimming cut 0 bases from V and 2 bases from J; bases unmatched to any gene: 16. The CDR3 extends over 21 amino acids. CDR3 DNA sequence: TGTGCCAGCAGCGTAGTAGGGTCCGGGACTAGCGGACCCACCCCCTACAATGAGCAGTTCTTC. Amino acids: CASSVVGSGTSGPTPYNEQFF.

The chain recombines TRBV7-9 with TRBJ2-7; 8 bases match TRBD2. The CDR3 is 16 amino acids. Germline V gene sequence: CDR1 SEHNR, CDR2 FQNEAQ (reference sequence). The trim removed 1 base at V and 0 bases at J, leaving 5 bases unmatched. CDR3 residues: CASSLVGSGASYEQYF. CDR3 sequence (DNA): TGTGCCAGCAGCTTAGTCGGTAGCGGGGCCTCCTACGAGCAGTACTTC.

In nucleotides, the CDR3 is TGTGCCAGCAGCCCCACCAGCCAGGTCCGTGGCTACACCTTC. Translated: CASSPTSQVRGYTF. The J gene is TRBJ1-2, the V gene TRBV13; D ambiguous. The CDR3 is made up of 14 amino acids. The V end lost 5 bases, the J end lost 7 bases, and 17 bases lay between the germline ends. CDR1 PRHDT and CDR2 FYEKMQ come from the germline V gene (reference sequence).

This chain connects TRBV6-5 to TRBJ2-1, with 7 bases fitting TRBD2. V dropped 9 bases and J dropped 0; count of bases not matched to a gene: 11. The V gene's germline CDR1 is MNHEY and CDR2 SVGAGI. The CDR3 extends over 16 amino acids. Here the CDR3 reads CASRRRWEGSYNEQFF. The CDR3 DNA reads as TGTGCCAGTCGCAGGAGGTGGGAGGGCTCCTACAATGAGCAGTTCTTC.

The J gene is TRBJ2-2, the V gene TRBV7-2, with TRBD1 identical over 11 bases. The CDR3 has 16 amino acids. After removal of 5 bases from V and 7 bases from J, the junction contained 9 bases not matched to a gene. CDR1 SGHTA and CDR2 FQGNSA come from the germline V gene. The CDR3 protein is CASSQDRGRIDGELFF. CDR3 nucleotides: TGTGCCAGCAGCCAGGACAGGGGGCGGATCGACGGGGAGCTGTTTTTT.

This chain joins TRBV12-5 and TRBJ2-7; 7 bases are shared with TRBD1. The CDR3 consists of 17 residues. Trimming cost V 2 bases and J 1 base; bases outside gene matches: 11. Germline V gene sequence: CDR1 LGHNT, CDR2 FRNRAP. The DNA for the CDR3 is TGTGCTAGTGGTTTGACGCCCGGGACAGTGGTTTCCTACGAGCAGTACTTC. Protein sequence: CASGLTPGTVVSYEQYF.

The rearrangement joins TRBV29-1 to TRBJ2-4, with TRBD1 matching over 9 bases. The better agreement between TRBJ2-5 and the DNA end casts doubt on the J call. Germline CDR1 SQVTM, CDR2 ANQGSEA. CDR3 length: 15 amino acids. CDR3 DNA sequence: TGCAGCGTTGTGGGGGACAGGGATACCCAAGAGACCCAGTACTTC. Protein product: CSVVGDRDTQETQYF.

In this sample, this clonotype turned up a few times. The V gene is TRBV7-2, the J gene TRBJ2-1; 10 bases map to TRBD2. The CDR3 totals 14 residues. V shed 5 bases and J 8 bases; nucleotides not matched to a gene: 6. Germline-derived CDR1 and CDR2 are SGHTA and FQGNSA. CDR3: CASSPLAGVDEQFF. The CDR3 DNA reads as TGTGCCAGCAGCCCCCTAGCGGGAGTTGATGAGCAGTTCTTC.

This chain connects TRBV7-9 to TRBJ2-7; either TRBD1 or TRBD2 may supply D (5 bases each). The V and J ends lost 6 bases and 0 bases respectively, with 18 bases between them. The CDR3 has 16 residues. Germline CDR1 and CDR2: SEHNR and FQNEAQ (reference sequence). The CDR3 sequence: CASSITGTVSSYEQYF. The CDR3 DNA reads TGTGCCAGCAGTATTACCGGGACGGTGAGCTCCTACGAGCAGTACTTC.

V gene TRBV12-3 or TRBV12-4 combines with J gene TRBJ1-2; the D is unclear. Trimming took 8 bases from V and 4 from J, leaving 14 bases between them. The CDR3 is 13 residues long. This chain's CDR3 is CASGSPGSYGYTF. The CDR3, as DNA: TGTGCCAGCGGCAGCCCTGGGAGCTATGGCTACACCTTC.

The genes are TRBV24-1 and TRBJ1-1; D unclear. V was shortened by 2 bases and J by 5 bases, with 20 bases between the two germline ends. The CDR3 contains 17 residues. Germline lookup yields CDR1 KGHDR and CDR2 SFDVKD. The DNA for the CDR3 is TGTGCCACCAGTGATTCGTCCGGGGTTTGGCCGGGGACTGAAGCTTTCTTT. This codes for CATSDSSGVWPGTEAFF.

The V call is TRBV4-1, the J call TRBJ2-3; 14 bases match TRBD2. In germline, CDR1 is MGHRA, CDR2 YSYEKL. V was pared by 1 base and J by 4 bases, with 7 bases of the junction left unmatched. This CDR3 has 18 residues. The CDR3 DNA reads TGCGCCAGCAGCCAAGGACTAGCGGGAGGGCTCGGCGCAGATACGCAGTATTTT. It translates to CASSQGLAGGLGADTQYF.